These T cell receptor beta chains were read from a single sample in a study of cytomegalovirus exposure and HLA in healthy donors. TCRdb keeps only in-frame clones here, not all; method: immunoSEQ multiplex PCR. The sample has approximately 210,000 clones, 70% to 80% seen once. Sequencing was done on a sample of PBMCs. All receptors come from a male donor in good health and CMV-seropositive. Both conserved end residues are part of each CDR3.

j_gene	v_gene	CDR3aa
TRBJ2-2	TRBV10-2	CASGLAGYAGELFF
TRBJ1-2	TRBV27	CASSLPGTGDAGYTF
TRBJ2-1	TRBV11-1	CASSFKTSGGEQFF
TRBJ2-5	TRBV19	CASSGETDPGAQYF
TRBJ1-5	TRBV27	CASSSYRVSNQPQHF
TRBJ2-7	TRBV6-9	CAGNTGYSYEQYF
TRBJ1-1	TRBV7-2	CATSSWGGSEAFF
TRBJ1-5	TRBV18	CASSPQGGAGNQPQHF
TRBJ2-2	TRBV18	CASSPSNRVNTGELFF
TRBJ2-3	TRBV7-3	CASSPLAGSTDTQYF
TRBJ2-3	TRBV7-6	CASSSSGDTQYF
TRBJ1-4	TRBV7-2	CASSPPRGQGAMGEKLFF
TRBJ1-2	TRBV19	CASSGGQGNYGYTF
TRBJ2-7	TRBV29-1	CSVSGTGGFYEQYF